Each of the 25 T cell receptor beta chains below was sequenced from the same sample in a study of TIL therapy for anti-PD-1-resistant metastatic lung cancer. The time point: pre-treatment sample, taken before nivolumab and TIL therapy. Sequencing used immunoSEQ v3. Sequencing used immunoSEQ multiplex PCR; TCRdb keeps in-frame clones, though not all of them. The top ten hold about 5% of the sample, which has 50,000 or so clones, roughly 85% seen once. Sample: blood, taken at baseline. Receptor source: a woman aged 30-85 years with non-small cell lung cancer.

The genes are TRBV7-3 and TRBJ1-1; weak D call: TRBD1 (5 bases). V lost 5 bases and J lost 1, with 11 bases in between. Per the germline V gene, CDR1 is SGHTA and CDR2 is FQGTGA. The CDR3 totals 14 residues. The CDR3 DNA is TGTGCCAGCAGCGTGGGACGGGCGAACACTGAAGCTTTCTTT. This sequence encodes CASSVGRANTEAFF.

The sample holds a few counts of this clone. J is TRBJ1-2 and V is TRBV6-1, with D possibly being TRBD1 (5 bases). Trimming removed 4 bases at V and 4 bases at J, with 7 bases between. Looked up from germline, CDR1 is MNHNS and CDR2 is SASEGT. CDR3 size: 12 residues. The CDR3 DNA reads as TGTGCCAGCAGTGGTGACAGCTATGGCTACACCTTC. It specifies CASSGDSYGYTF.

This clone appeared a single time. The chain is built from TRBV4-2 and TRBJ1-5, with D possibly matching TRBD1 (5 bases). Germline assignment: CDR1 LGHNA and CDR2 YNFKEQ. The CDR3 has 17 amino acids. Trimming removed 0 bases at V and 3 bases at J, with 15 bases between. As DNA, the CDR3 is TGTGCCAGCAGCCAAGACCTAGGGACTGCGTTCAATCAGCCCCAGCATTTT. Amino acid sequence: CASSQDLGTAFNQPQHF.

The chain links TRBV6-1 to TRBJ1-1; the D is unclear. The V gene lost 3 bases and the J gene lost 1 base, with 9 bases spanning the gap. The CDR3 contains 14 residues. Germline values: CDR1 MNHNS, CDR2 SASEGT. CDR3 nucleotides: TGTGCCAGCAGTGAGGCTTGGCAGAACACTGAAGCTTTCTTT. Translation: CASSEAWQNTEAFF.

The rearrangement links TRBV19 to TRBJ2-5; TRBD2 agrees at 9 bases. With V trimmed by 5 bases and J by 7 bases, 8 bases remained unmatched. There are 14 residues in the CDR3. Germline values: CDR1 LNHDA, CDR2 SQIVND (reference sequence). CDR3 sequence: CASSQASGIGTQYF. The CDR3 region has the DNA TGTGCCAGTAGTCAGGCTAGCGGGATTGGGACCCAGTACTTC.

The chain employs TRBV9 and TRBJ2-1; the D gene is possibly TRBD1 (6 bases). The CDR3 consists of 16 residues. CDR1 and CDR2 from the germline V gene are SGDLS and YYNGEE. V was shortened by 4 bases and J by 0 bases, with 14 bases between the two germline ends. As DNA, the CDR3 is TGTGCCAGCAGCACTAAGGGGGTAAGCTCCTACAATGAGCAGTTCTTC. The encoded protein is CASSTKGVSSYNEQFF.

The V and J genes are TRBV6-1 and TRBJ1-5; no clear D gene. V was trimmed by 0 bases and J by 4 bases, leaving 7 bases between them. CDR1 and CDR2 from the germline V gene are MNHNS and SASEGT. The CDR3 loop spans 14 amino acids. The CDR3 region has the DNA TGTGCCAGCAGTGAAGCGCCGGCGAATCAGCCCCAGCATTTT. This translates into CASSEAPANQPQHF.

In this sample, this clone turned up once. J is TRBJ1-1 and V is TRBV2; D is possibly TRBD1 (5 bases). CDR3 length: 16 residues. V was trimmed by 4 bases and J by 5 bases, leaving 20 bases between them. Germline CDR1 reads SNHLY; CDR2 reads FYNNEI. The CDR3 is CASSGTGTLGGTEAFF. The CDR3 nucleotides read TGTGCCAGCAGTGGAACCGGGACCCTCGGGGGAACTGAAGCTTTCTTT.

This clone has more than one count but fewer than ten. The chain recombines TRBV2 with TRBJ1-6; D is unclear. The CDR3 runs 14 residues. Germline lookup yields CDR1 SNHLY and CDR2 FYNNEI. With 0 bases removed from V and 9 bases from J, the gap between germline ends came to 9 bases. CDR3 protein: CASSEAGSSSPLHF. CDR3 DNA sequence: TGTGCCAGCAGTGAAGCAGGTTCTAGTTCACCCCTCCACTTT.

This rearrangement joins TRBV28 to TRBJ2-7; 15 positions agree with TRBD2. Germline assignment: CDR1 MDHEN and CDR2 SYDVKM. Trimming cost V 3 bases and J 6 bases; bases outside gene matches: 3. CDR3 size: 15 residues. This CDR3 reads CASSFRGLAGGEQYF. The CDR3 coding sequence is TGTGCCAGCAGTTTCCGGGGACTAGCGGGAGGCGAGCAGTACTTC.

Written as DNA, the CDR3 is TGTGCCAGCAGCTTAGGACTCATGAGCTCCTACAATGAGCAGTTCTTC. Encoded protein: CASSLGLMSSYNEQFF. The gene calls are TRBV7-9 and TRBJ2-1; no clear D. V shed 1 base and J shed 0 bases, with 10 bases lying between them. There are 16 residues in the CDR3. CDR1 and CDR2 from the germline V gene are SEHNR and FQNEAQ (reference sequence).

The V call is TRBV11-2, the J call TRBJ2-7; no clear D gene. V was cut by 0 bases and J by 3 bases, with 9 bases left in between. The CDR3 has 14 residues. CDR1 is SGHAT and CDR2 is FQNNGV in the germline V gene. The CDR3 DNA sequence: TGTGCCAGCAGCTTAGATACACGGGTCTACGAGCAGTACTTC. This codes for CASSLDTRVYEQYF.

The rearrangement links TRBV11-3 to TRBJ1-1; no clear D. The V gene's germline CDR1 is SGHNT and CDR2 YENEEA. The V end was cut by 5 bases, the J end by 1 base, with 8 bases between. The CDR3 is 13 residues long. The chain's CDR3 is CASSPDGNTEAFF. DNA of the CDR3: TGTGCCAGCAGCCCGGACGGGAACACTGAAGCTTTCTTT.

The chain employs TRBV5-1 and TRBJ2-1; D is possibly TRBD1 or TRBD2 (6 bases each). CDR3 length: 16 amino acids. V was clipped by 0 bases and J by 4 bases, with 14 bases between them. Germline V gene lookup returns CDR1 SGHRS and CDR2 YFSETQ. The CDR3 DNA follows: TGCGCCAGCAGCTTGGCCCCCGGGGGCGAGTACAATGAGCAGTTCTTC. This sequence encodes CASSLAPGGEYNEQFF.

This chain joins TRBV5-4 and TRBJ2-3; D is possibly TRBD1 or TRBD2 (5 bases each). The V and J ends lost 0 bases and 0 bases respectively, with 11 bases between them. CDR1 and CDR2 from the germline V gene are SGHNT and YYREEE (reference sequence). The length of the CDR3 is 16 residues. The CDR3: CASSLELGRSTDTQYF. The CDR3 nucleotides read TGTGCCAGCAGCTTGGAGTTGGGACGCAGCACAGATACGCAGTATTTT.

The CDR3 is CASSEAGQVGYEQYF. Here the CDR3 DNA reads TGTGCCAGCAGTGAAGCCGGTCAGGTGGGTTACGAGCAGTACTTC. The chain recombines TRBV6-1 with TRBJ2-7; D remains unclear. The CDR3 loop spans 15 amino acids. Trimming shortened V by 0 bases and J by 4 bases, and 13 bases separated the two germline ends. Looked up from germline, CDR1 is MNHNS and CDR2 is SASEGT.

The chain employs TRBV19 and TRBJ1-5; D may be TRBD1 (5 bases). Germline CDR1 is LNHDA and CDR2 is SQIVND (reference sequence). CDR3 length: 18 amino acids. Trimming removed 4 bases at V and 4 bases at J, with 23 bases between. CDR3 amino acids: CASSTSGDSMGWNQPQHF. CDR3 DNA sequence: TGTGCCAGTAGTACATCCGGGGACTCAATGGGGTGGAATCAGCCCCAGCATTTT.

The chain employs TRBV15 and TRBJ2-7; TRBD1 is a possible D gene (6 bases). This CDR3 comprises 15 residues. Germline CDR1 is LNHNV and CDR2 is YYDKDF (reference sequence). V dropped 2 bases and J dropped 3 bases, with 14 bases sitting between them. The chain's CDR3 is CATSRLQGMGYEQYF. The CDR3 nucleotides are TGTGCCACCAGCAGATTACAGGGAATGGGCTACGAGCAGTACTTC.

The chain links TRBV29-1 to TRBJ2-5; 13 nucleotides line up with TRBD2. V was clipped by 4 bases and J by 3 bases; unmatched bases: 11. The length of the CDR3 is 17 residues. Looked up from germline, CDR1 is SQVTM and CDR2 is ANQGSEA. The CDR3 spells CSVAATGTSGEKETQYF. In DNA form, the CDR3 reads TGCAGCGTTGCCGCAACTGGGACTAGCGGGGAGAAAGAGACCCAGTACTTC.

The rearrangement joins TRBV6-1 to TRBJ2-3, with TRBD1 as a possible D gene (8 bases). Trimming shortened V by 4 bases and J by 2 bases, and 16 bases separated the two germline ends. Germline CDR1 MNHNS, CDR2 SASEGT. The CDR3 runs to 16 residues. CDR3 region: CASSATGGGFTDTQYF. CDR3 DNA: TGTGCCAGCAGTGCTACAGGGGGGGGTTTCACAGATACGCAGTATTTT.

This chain links TRBV27 with TRBJ1-5, with no clear D. This CDR3 spans 13 amino acids. With 8 bases removed from V and 4 bases from J, the gap between germline ends came to 12 bases. Per germline, CDR1 MNHEY and CDR2 SMNVEV (reference sequence). The CDR3 spells CASRWTVNQPQHF. The CDR3, as DNA: TGTGCCAGCCGCTGGACGGTGAATCAGCCCCAGCATTTT.

The gene calls are TRBV5-6 and TRBJ2-1; 12 bases are a match to TRBD2. Germline CDR1 is SGHDT and CDR2 is YYEEEE. This CDR3 contains 15 residues. V trimming: 5 bases; J trimming: 4 bases; junction bases outside the gene matches: 4. CDR3 in amino acids: CASSRLAGVYNEQFF. DNA for the CDR3: TGTGCCAGCAGTCGACTAGCGGGGGTATACAATGAGCAGTTCTTC. Combining the CDR3 with reference TRBV5-6 and TRBJ2-1 gives the whole variable domain DAGVTQSPTHLIKTRGQQVTLRCSPKSGHDTVSWYQQALGQGPQFIFQYYEEEERQRGNFPDRFSGHQFPNYSSELNVNALLLGDSALYLCASSRLAGVYNEQFFGPGTRLTVL.

The chain carries TRBV9 and TRBJ2-2, with 12 bases identical to TRBD2. Per germline, CDR1 SGDLS and CDR2 YYNGEE. The CDR3 loop spans 16 amino acids. The trim removed 4 bases at V and 5 bases at J, leaving 6 bases unmatched. CDR3 in amino acids: CASSPRTSGTTGELFF. The CDR3 coding sequence is TGTGCCAGCAGCCCCCGGACTAGCGGGACGACCGGGGAGCTGTTTTTT.

The chain has TRBV7-7 and TRBJ1-1; D unclear. This CDR3 contains 15 residues. Trimming removed 5 bases at V and 0 bases at J, with 13 bases between. Looked up from germline, CDR1 is SSHAT and CDR2 is FNYEAQ (reference sequence). CDR3 nucleotide sequence: TGTGCCAGCAGCCAATATACAAGCTTGAACACTGAAGCTTTCTTT. This codes for CASSQYTSLNTEAFF.

In its sample, this clone was seen once. The V gene is TRBV7-2, the J gene TRBJ2-3; TRBD2 agrees at 9 bases. After removal of 5 bases from V and 4 bases from J, the junction contained 13 bases not matched to a gene. From germline, CDR1 is SGHTA and CDR2 FQGNSA. This CDR3 spans 17 amino acids. The CDR3 DNA follows: TGTGCCAGCAGCCTCACCTATAGCGGGAGTGTTTCAGATACGCAGTATTTT. This codes for CASSLTYSGSVSDTQYF.